This TCR beta chain was observed in a study of glioma-infiltrating T cells after dendritic cell vaccination. As for time point: after dendritic cell vaccination, including at tumor progression/relapse. CDR1 and CDR2 (germline): SGDLS, YYNGEE. The CDR3 totals 17 residues. Trimming removed 0 bases from V and 0 bases from J; junction bases left unmatched: 7. The PCR used 60 V beta and 13 J beta primers. Profiled with immunoSEQ multiplex PCR; TCRdb holds only in-frame clones, not every one. Here the sample spans around 87,000 clones, over 80% being singletons. V gene TRBV9 combines with J gene TRBJ2-7; 9 bases are a match to TRBD2. Sequenced material: blood, taken after dendritic cell vaccination. This TCR came from a human donor with glioblastoma. CDR3 nucleotides: TGTGCCAGCAGCGTAGGGCTAGCGGGGTTCAGCTCCTACGAGCAGTACTTC. This translates into CASSVGLAGFSSYEQYF.